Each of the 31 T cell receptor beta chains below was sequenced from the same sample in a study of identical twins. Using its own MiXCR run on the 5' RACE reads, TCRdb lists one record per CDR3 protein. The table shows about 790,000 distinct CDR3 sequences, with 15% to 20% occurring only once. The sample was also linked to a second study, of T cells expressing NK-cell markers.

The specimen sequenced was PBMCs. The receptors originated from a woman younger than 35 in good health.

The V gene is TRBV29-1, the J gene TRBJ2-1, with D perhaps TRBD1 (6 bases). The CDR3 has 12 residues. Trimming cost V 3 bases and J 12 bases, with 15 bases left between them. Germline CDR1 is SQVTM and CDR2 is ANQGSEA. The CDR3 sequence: CSVEVKGQLQFF. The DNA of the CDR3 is TGCAGCGTTGAGGTCAAAGGACAGTTGCAGTTCTTC.

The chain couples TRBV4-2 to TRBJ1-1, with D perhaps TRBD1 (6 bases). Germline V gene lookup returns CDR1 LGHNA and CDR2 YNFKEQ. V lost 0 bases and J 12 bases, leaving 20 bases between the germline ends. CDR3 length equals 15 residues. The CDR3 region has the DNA TGTGCCAGCAGCCAAGATAGGGGGTCATCCTACGGTTCTTTCTTT. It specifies CASSQDRGSSYGSFF.

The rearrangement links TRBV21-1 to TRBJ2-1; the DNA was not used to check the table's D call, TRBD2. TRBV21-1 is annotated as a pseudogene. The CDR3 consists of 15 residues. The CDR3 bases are TGTGCCAGCACGTCTAAGGGAGACCCTTACAATGAGCAGTTCTTC. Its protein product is CASTSKGDPYNEQFF.

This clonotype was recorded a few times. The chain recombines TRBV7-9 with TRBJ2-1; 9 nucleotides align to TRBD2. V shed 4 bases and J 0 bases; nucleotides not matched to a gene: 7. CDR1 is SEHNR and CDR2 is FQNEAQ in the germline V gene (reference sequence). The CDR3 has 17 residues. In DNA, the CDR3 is TGTGCCAGCAGCTCTGTAGCGGGAGATTCCTCCTACAATGAGCAGTTCTTC. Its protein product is CASSSVAGDSSYNEQFF.

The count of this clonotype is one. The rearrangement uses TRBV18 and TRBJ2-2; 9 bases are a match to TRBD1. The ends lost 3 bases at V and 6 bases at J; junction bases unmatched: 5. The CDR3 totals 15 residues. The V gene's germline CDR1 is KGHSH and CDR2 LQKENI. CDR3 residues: CASSPGTGFAGELFF. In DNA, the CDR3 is TGTGCCAGCTCACCCGGGACAGGGTTCGCCGGGGAGCTGTTTTTT.

CDR3 region: CSVWGGITDTQYF. The CDR3 coding sequence is TGCAGCGTTTGGGGCGGGATCACAGATACGCAGTATTTT. The genes are TRBV29-1 and TRBJ2-3, with a tentative D call TRBD2 (6 bases). V lost 5 bases and J lost 2, with 11 bases in between. The CDR3 totals 13 residues. The germline CDR1 and CDR2 sequences are SQVTM and ANQGSEA.

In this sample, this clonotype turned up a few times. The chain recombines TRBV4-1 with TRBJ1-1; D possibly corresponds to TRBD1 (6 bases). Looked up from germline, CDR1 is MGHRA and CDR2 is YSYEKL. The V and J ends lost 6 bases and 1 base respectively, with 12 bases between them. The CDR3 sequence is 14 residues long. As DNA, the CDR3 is TGCGCCAGCAGACCGCAGGGGACGAACACTGAAGCTTTCTTT. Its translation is CASRPQGTNTEAFF.

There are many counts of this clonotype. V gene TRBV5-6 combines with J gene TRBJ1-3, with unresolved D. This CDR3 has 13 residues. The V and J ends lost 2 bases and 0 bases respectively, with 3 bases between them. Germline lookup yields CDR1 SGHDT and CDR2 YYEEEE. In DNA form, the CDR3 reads TGTGCCAGCAGCTTCCGCTCTGGAAACACCATATATTTT. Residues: CASSFRSGNTIYF.

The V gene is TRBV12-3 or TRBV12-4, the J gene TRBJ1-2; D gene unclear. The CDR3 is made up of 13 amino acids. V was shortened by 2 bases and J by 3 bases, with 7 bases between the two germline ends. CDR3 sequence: CASSLTQDYGYTF. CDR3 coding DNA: TGTGCCAGCAGTTTAACGCAGGACTATGGCTACACCTTC.

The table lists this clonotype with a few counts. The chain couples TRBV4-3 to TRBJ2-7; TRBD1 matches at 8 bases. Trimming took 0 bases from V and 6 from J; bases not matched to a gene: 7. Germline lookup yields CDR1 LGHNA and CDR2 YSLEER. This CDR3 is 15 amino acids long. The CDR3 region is CASSQDWTGLIEQYF. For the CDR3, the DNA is TGCGCCAGCAGCCAAGACTGGACAGGGCTTATCGAGCAGTACTTC.

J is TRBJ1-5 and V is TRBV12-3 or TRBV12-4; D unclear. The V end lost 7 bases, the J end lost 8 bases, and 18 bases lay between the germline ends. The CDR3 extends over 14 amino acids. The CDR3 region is CASTPHLGREPQHF. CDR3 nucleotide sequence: TGTGCCAGCACCCCGCATTTGGGGAGGGAGCCCCAGCATTTT.

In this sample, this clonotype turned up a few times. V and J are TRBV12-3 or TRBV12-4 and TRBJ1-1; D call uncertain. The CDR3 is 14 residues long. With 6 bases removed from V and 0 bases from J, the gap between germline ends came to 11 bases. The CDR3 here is CASSPDNMNTEAFF. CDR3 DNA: TGTGCCAGCAGCCCTGACAACATGAACACTGAAGCTTTCTTT.

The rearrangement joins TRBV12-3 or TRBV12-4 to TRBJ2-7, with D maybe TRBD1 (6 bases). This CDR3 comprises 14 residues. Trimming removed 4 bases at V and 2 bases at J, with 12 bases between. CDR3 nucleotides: TGTGCCAGCAGTTCCGGACAGATCGCCTACGAGCAGTACTTC. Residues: CASSSGQIAYEQYF.

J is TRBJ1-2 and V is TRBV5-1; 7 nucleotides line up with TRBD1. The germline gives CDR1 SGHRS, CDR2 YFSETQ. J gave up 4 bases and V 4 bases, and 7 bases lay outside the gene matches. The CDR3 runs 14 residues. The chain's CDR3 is CASSKTRDSYGYTF. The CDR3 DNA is TGCGCCAGCAGCAAAACCCGGGACAGCTATGGCTACACCTTC. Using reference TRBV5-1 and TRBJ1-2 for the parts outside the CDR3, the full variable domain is KAGVTQTPRYLIKTRGQQVTLSCSPISGHRSVSWYQQTPGQGLQFLFEYFSETQRNKGNFPGRFSGRQFSNSRSEMNVSTLELGDSALYLCASSKTRDSYGYTFGSGTRLTVV.

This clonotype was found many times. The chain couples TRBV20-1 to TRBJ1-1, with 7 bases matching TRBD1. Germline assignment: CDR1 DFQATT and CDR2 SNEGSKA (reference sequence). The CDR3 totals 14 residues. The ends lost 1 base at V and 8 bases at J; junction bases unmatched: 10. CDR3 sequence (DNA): TGCAGTGCTAGAGGGATACAGGGGACCGGGGAAGCTTTCTTT. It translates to CSARGIQGTGEAFF.

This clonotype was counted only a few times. In nucleotides, the CDR3 is TGCGCCAGCAGCTTGGGACTCGGGGGAGAAAAACTGTTTTTT. It encodes CASSLGLGGEKLFF. The chain is built from TRBV5-1 and TRBJ1-4; D possibly corresponds to TRBD1 (5 bases). V lost 0 bases and J 8 bases, leaving 11 bases between the germline ends. The CDR3 sequence is 14 residues long. CDR1 and CDR2 from the germline V gene are SGHRS and YFSETQ.

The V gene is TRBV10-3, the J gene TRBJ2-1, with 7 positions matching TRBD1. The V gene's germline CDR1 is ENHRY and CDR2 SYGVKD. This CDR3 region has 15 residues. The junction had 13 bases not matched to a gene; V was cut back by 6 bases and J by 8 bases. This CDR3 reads CAIREAGGDIHEQFF. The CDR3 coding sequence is TGTGCCATCAGGGAGGCAGGGGGTGACATCCATGAGCAGTTCTTC.

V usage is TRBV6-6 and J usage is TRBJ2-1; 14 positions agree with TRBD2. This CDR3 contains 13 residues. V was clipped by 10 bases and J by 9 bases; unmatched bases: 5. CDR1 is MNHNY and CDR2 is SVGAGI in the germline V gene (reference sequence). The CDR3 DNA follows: TGTGCCACGGGGACTAGCGGGGGTGGTGAGCAGTTCTTC. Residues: CATGTSGGGEQFF.

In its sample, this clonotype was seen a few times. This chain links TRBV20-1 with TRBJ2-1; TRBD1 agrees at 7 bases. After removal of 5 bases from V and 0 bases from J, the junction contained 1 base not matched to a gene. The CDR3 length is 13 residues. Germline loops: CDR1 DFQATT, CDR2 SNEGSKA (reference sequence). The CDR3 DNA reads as TGCAGTGCTGGACAGGACTCCTACAATGAGCAGTTCTTC. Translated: CSAGQDSYNEQFF.

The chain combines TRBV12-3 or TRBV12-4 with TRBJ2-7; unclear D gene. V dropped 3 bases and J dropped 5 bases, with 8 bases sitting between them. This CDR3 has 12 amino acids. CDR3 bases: TGTGCCAGCAGTTTGATGGGAAACGAGCAGTACTTC. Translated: CASSLMGNEQYF.

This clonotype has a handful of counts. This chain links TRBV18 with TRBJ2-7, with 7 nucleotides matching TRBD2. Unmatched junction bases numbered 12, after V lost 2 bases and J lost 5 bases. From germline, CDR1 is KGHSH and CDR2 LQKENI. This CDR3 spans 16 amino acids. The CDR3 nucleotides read TGTGCCAGCTCACCATTCCGGCCTAGCGGAACGGACGAGCAGTACTTC. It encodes CASSPFRPSGTDEQYF. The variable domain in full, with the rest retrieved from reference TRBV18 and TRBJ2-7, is NAGVMQNPRHLVRRRGQEARLRCSPMKGHSHVYWYRQLPEEGLKFMVYLQKENIIDESGMPKERFSAEFPKEGPSILRIQQVVRGDSAAYFCASSPFRPSGTDEQYFGPGTRLTVT.

CDR3 sequence: CASEEGGTIYGYTF. The CDR3, as DNA: TGTGCCAGCGAGGAAGGGGGCACGATCTATGGCTACACCTTC. The rearrangement links TRBV6-2 or TRBV6-3 to TRBJ1-2, with 7 nucleotides matching TRBD1. Germline trimming cut 8 bases from V and 4 bases from J; bases unmatched to any gene: 10. Germline-derived CDR1 and CDR2 are MNHEY and SVGEGT. The CDR3 is 14 amino acids.

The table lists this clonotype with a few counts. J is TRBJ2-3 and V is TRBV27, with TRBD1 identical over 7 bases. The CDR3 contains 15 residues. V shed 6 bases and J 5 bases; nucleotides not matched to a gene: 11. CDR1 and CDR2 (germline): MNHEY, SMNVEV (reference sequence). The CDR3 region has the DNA TGTGCCAGCAGGCGACAGGGAAACTATGGAGATACGCAGTATTTT. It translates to CASRRQGNYGDTQYF.

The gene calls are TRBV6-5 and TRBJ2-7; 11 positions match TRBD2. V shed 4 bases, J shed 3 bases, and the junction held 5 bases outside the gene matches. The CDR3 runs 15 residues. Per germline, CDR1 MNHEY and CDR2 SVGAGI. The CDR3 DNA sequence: TGTGCCAGCAGTTTTTATAGCGGGGGGGACTACGAGCAGTACTTC. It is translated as CASSFYSGGDYEQYF.

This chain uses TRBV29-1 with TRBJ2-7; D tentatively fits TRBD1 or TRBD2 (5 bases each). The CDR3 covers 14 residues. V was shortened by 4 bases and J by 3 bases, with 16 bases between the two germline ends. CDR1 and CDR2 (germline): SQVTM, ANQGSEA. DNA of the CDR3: TGCAGCGTTGTTGGGACGGAGGTCCTCTACGAGCAGTACTTC. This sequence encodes CSVVGTEVLYEQYF.

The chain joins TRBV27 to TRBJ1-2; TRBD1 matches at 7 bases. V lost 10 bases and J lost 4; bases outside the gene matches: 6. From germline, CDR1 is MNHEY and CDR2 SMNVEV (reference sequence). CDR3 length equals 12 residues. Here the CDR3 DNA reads TGTGCCACCAGGGCAGGGGGCTATGGCTACACCTTC. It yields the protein CATRAGGYGYTF.

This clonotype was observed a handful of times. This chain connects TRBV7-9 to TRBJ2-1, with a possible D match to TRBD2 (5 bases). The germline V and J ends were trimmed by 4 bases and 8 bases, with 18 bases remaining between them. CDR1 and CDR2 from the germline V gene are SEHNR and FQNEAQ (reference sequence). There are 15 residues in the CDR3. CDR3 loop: CASSSTEGLGHEQFF. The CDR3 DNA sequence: TGTGCCAGCAGCTCCACTGAGGGCCTAGGGCATGAGCAGTTCTTC.

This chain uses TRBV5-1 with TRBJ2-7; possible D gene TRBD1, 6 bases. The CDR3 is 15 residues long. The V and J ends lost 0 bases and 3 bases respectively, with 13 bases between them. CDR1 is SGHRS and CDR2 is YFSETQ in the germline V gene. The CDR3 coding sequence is TGCGCCAGCAGCTTGGGTGGGGGCGCTGGCTACGAGCAGTACTTC. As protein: CASSLGGGAGYEQYF.

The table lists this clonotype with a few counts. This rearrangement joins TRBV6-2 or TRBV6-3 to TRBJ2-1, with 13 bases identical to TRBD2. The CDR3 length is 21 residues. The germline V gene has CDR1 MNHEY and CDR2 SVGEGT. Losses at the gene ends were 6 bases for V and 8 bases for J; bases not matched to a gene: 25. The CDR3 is CASRLYRGTSGTTALQYEQFF. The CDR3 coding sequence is TGTGCCAGCAGACTATACCGTGGGACTAGCGGGACGACCGCCCTACAATATGAGCAGTTCTTC.

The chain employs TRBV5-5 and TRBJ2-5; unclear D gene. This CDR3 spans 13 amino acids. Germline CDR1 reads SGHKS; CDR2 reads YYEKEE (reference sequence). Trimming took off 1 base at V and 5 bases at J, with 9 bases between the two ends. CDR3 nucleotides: TGTGCCAGCAGCTTGAAGTCTCGCGAGACCCAGTACTTC. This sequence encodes CASSLKSRETQYF. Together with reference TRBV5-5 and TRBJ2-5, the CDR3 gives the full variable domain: DAGVTQSPTHLIKTRGQQVTLRCSPISGHKSVSWYQQVLGQGPQFIFQYYEKEERGRGNFPDRFSARQFPNYSSELNVNALLLGDSALYLCASSLKSRETQYFGPGTRLLVL.

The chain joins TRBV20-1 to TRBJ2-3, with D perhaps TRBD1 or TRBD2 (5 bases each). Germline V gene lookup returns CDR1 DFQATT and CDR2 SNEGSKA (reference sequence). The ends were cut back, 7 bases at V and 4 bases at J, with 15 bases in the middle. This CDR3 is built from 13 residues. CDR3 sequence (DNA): TGCAGTGGTTTAGAAGGGACCTCAGATACGCAGTATTTT. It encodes CSGLEGTSDTQYF.